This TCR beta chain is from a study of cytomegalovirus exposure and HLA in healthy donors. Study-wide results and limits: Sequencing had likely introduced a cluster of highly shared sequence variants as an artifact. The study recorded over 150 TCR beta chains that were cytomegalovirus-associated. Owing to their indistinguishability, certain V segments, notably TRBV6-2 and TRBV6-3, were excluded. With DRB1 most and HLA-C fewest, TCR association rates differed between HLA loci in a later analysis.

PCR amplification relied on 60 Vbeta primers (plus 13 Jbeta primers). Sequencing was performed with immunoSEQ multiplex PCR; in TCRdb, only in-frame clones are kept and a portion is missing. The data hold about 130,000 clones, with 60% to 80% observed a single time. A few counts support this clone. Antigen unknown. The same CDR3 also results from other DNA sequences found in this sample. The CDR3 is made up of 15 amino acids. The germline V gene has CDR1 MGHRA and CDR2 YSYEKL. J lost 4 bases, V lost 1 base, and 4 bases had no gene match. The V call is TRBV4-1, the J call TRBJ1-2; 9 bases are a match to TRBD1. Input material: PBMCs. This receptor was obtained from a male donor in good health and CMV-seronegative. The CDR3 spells CASSQAGQGLYGYTF. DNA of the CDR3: TGCGCCAGCAGCCAAGCCGGACAGGGGCTCTATGGCTACACCTTC.